This T cell receptor beta chain stems from a study of early T cells in non-severe SARS-CoV-2 infection. Study-level information: Bulk RNA isolated from unsorted whole blood underwent sequencing; chains were not paired. Study-level points and caveats: VDJdb matching favored anti-spike CD8 responses, missing private and CD4 specificities.

This clonotype was seen ten or more times. The antigen is unknown. Unique molecular identifiers were added to individual cDNA molecules. TCRdb fed the 5' RACE reads into MiXCR, producing one record per CDR3 protein. Of fewer than 65,000 distinct CDR3 sequences in the sample, about 7.7% were seen once. The V gene end was trimmed by 6 bases and the J gene end by 6 bases; junction bases not matched to a gene: 7. Germline lookup yields CDR1 ENHRY and CDR2 SYGVKD. This CDR3 contains 14 residues. The starting material was whole blood, obtained at baseline. The rearrangement uses TRBV10-3 and TRBJ2-1; 8 nucleotides align to TRBD2. The sequence was collected from an adult who was a healthcare worker with PCR-confirmed SARS-CoV-2 infection or an uninfected control (not recorded which). In DNA, the CDR3 is TGTGCCATCAGAACCGGGACTAGAGCCAATGAGCAGTTCTTC. Its translation: CAIRTGTRANEQFF.